The 3 T cell receptor beta chains given below trace back to one sample, sequenced in a study of T cell responses to AZD1222 COVID-19 vaccine. The assay was immunoSEQ multiplex PCR, and TCRdb's table has in-frame clones only and misses some. The sample lists roughly 160,000 clones; 90% to 95% were seen once. The sequenced sample was peripheral blood, obtained on day 0 of AZD1222 vaccination. All receptors derive from an adult in good health.

The chain combines TRBV28 with TRBJ1-2; D is undetermined. CDR3 length: 12 residues. Germline CDR1 reads MDHEN; CDR2 reads SYDVKM. The V gene lost 5 bases and the J gene lost 5 bases, with 9 bases spanning the gap. CDR3 protein: CASSPGMYGYTF. In DNA form, the CDR3 reads TGTGCCAGCAGTCCCGGGATGTATGGCTACACCTTC.

The chain has TRBV4-3 and TRBJ2-3, with D perhaps TRBD2 (5 bases). With 2 bases removed from V and 0 bases from J, the gap between germline ends came to 12 bases. This CDR3 comprises 16 residues. Germline V gene sequence: CDR1 LGHNA, CDR2 YSLEER. Here the CDR3 DNA reads TGCGCCAGCAGCCAATTCAGCACGGGGAGCACAGATACGCAGTATTTT. Protein: CASSQFSTGSTDTQYF.

V gene TRBV7-9 combines with J gene TRBJ2-1; no firm D call. The V end was cut by 2 bases, the J end by 5 bases, with 7 bases between. This CDR3 contains 13 residues. Germline V gene sequence: CDR1 SEHNR, CDR2 FQNEAQ (reference sequence). CDR3 sequence (DNA): TGTGCCAGCAGCTTATCTCTCGACAATGAGCAGTTCTTC. Its translation is CASSLSLDNEQFF.